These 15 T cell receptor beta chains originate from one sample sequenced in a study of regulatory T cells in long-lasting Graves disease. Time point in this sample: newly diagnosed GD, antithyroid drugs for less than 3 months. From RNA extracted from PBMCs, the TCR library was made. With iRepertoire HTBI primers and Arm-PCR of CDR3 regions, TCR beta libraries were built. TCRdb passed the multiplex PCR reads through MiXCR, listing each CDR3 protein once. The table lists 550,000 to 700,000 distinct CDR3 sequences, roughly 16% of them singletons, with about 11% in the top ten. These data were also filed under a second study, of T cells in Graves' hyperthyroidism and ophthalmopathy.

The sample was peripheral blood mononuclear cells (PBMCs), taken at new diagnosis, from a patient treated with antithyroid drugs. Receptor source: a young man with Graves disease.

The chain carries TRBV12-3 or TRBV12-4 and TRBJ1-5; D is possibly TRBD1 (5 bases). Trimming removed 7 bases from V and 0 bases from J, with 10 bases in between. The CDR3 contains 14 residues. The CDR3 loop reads CASTRTSSNQPQHF. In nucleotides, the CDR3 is TGTGCCAGCACCCGGACATCTAGCAATCAGCCCCAGCATTTT.

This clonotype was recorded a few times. The CDR3 here is CAWTPLAGEEYF. The CDR3 coding sequence is TGTGCCTGGACCCCACTAGCGGGAGAGGAGTATTTT. This rearrangement joins TRBV30 to TRBJ2-3; 11 positions match TRBD2. The CDR3 covers 12 residues. J gave up 13 bases and V 4 bases, and 7 bases lay outside the gene matches. Germline V gene sequence: CDR1 GTSNPN, CDR2 SVGIG (reference sequence).

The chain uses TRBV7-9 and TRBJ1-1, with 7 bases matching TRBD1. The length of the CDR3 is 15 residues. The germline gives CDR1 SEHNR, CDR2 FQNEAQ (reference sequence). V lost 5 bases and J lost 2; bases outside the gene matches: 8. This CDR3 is CASSARDSRNTEAFF. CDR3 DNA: TGTGCCAGCAGCGCTCGGGACAGCAGAAACACTGAAGCTTTCTTT.

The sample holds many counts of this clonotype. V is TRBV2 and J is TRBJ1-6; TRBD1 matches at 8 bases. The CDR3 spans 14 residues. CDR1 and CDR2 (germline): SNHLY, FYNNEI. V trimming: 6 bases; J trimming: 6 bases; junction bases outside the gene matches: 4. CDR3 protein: CASSGQGVNSPLHF. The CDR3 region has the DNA TGTGCCAGCAGCGGACAGGGAGTTAATTCACCCCTCCACTTT. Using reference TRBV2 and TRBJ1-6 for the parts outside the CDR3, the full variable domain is EPEVTQTPSHQVTQMGQEVILRCVPISNHLYFYWYRQILGQKVEFLVSFYNNEISEKSEIFDDQFSVERPDGSNFTLKIRSTKLEDSAMYFCASSGQGVNSPLHFGNGTRLTVT.

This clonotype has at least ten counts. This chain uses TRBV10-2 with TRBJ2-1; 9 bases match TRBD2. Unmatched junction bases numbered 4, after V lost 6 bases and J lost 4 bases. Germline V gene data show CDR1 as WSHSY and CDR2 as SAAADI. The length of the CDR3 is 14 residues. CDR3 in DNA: TGCGCCAGCAGCGGGACTAGCTCTTACAATGAGCAGTTCTTC. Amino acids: CASSGTSSYNEQFF.

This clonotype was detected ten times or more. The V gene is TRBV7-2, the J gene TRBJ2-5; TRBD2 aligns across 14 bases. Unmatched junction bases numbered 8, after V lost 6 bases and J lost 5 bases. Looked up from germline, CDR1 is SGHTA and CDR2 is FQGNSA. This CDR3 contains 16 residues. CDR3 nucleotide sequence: TGTGCCAGCAGTTCCGGACTAGCGGGAGGCTCGGAGACCCAGTACTTC. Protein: CASSSGLAGGSETQYF.

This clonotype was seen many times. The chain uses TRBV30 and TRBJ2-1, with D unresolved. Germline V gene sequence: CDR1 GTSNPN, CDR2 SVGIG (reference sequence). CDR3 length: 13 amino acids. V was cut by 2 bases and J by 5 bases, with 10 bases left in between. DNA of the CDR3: TGTGCCTGGAGTCCACTCACCGACAATGAGCAGTTCTTC. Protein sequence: CAWSPLTDNEQFF.

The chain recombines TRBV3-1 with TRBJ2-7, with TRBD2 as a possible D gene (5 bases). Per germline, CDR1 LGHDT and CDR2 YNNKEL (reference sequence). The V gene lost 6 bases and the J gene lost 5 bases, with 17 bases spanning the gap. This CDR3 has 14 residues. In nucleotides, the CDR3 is TGTGCCAGCAGTCGGAGGTCGGCTGGGCACGAGCAGTACTTC. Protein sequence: CASSRRSAGHEQYF.

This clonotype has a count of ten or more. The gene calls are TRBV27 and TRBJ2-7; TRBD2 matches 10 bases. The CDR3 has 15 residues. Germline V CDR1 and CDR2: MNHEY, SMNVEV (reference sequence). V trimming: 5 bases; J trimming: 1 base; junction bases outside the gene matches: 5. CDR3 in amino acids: CASSPTSGPSYEQYF. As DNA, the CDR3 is TGTGCCAGCAGTCCGACTAGCGGGCCATCCTACGAGCAGTACTTC.

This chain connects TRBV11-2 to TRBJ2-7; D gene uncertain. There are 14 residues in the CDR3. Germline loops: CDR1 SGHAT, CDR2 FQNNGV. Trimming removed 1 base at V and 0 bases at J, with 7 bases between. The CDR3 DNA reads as TGTGCCAGCAGCTTAGTGGCAGTCTCCTACGAGCAGTACTTC. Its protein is CASSLVAVSYEQYF.

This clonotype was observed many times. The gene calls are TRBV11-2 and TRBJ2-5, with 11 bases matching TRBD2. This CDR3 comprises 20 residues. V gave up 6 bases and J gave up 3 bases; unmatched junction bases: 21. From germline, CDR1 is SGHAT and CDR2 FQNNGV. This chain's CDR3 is CASSFPAQLLAGVLKETQYF. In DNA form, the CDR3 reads TGTGCCAGCAGTTTTCCCGCCCAACTACTAGCGGGAGTGTTAAAAGAGACCCAGTACTTC.

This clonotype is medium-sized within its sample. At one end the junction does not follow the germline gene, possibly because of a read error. CDR3 DNA: TGCAGTGCCAGAGGGATTTGGACAGATACGCAGTATTTT. Its protein product is CSARGIWTDTQYF. The chain carries TRBV20-1 and TRBJ2-3, with D possibly TRBD2 on 5 matching bases. The CDR3 loop spans 13 amino acids. CDR1 is DFQATT and CDR2 is SNEGSKA in the germline V gene (reference sequence).

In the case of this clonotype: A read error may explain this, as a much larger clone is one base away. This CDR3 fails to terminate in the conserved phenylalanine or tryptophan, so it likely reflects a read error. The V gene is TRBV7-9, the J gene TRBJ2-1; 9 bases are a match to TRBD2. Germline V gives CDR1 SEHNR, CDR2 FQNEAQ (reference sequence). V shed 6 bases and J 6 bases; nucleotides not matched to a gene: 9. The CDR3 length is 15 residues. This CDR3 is CASSPRGSGSNEQFC. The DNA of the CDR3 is TGTGCCAGCAGTCCCCGCGGTAGCGGGAGCAATGAGCAGTTCTGC.

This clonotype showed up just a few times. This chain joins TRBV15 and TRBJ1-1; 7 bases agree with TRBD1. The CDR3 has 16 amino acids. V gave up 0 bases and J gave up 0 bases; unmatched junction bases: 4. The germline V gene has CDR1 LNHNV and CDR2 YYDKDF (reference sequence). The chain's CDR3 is CATSRDGGTVNTEAFF. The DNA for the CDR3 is TGTGCCACCAGCAGAGACGGGGGGACAGTGAACACTGAAGCTTTCTTT.

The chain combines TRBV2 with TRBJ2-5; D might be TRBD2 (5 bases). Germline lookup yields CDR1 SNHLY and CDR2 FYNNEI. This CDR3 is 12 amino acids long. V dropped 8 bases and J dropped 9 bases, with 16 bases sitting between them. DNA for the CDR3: TGTGCCAGCTCCGAAGGAGTGGAGGCCCAGTACTTC. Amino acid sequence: CASSEGVEAQYF.